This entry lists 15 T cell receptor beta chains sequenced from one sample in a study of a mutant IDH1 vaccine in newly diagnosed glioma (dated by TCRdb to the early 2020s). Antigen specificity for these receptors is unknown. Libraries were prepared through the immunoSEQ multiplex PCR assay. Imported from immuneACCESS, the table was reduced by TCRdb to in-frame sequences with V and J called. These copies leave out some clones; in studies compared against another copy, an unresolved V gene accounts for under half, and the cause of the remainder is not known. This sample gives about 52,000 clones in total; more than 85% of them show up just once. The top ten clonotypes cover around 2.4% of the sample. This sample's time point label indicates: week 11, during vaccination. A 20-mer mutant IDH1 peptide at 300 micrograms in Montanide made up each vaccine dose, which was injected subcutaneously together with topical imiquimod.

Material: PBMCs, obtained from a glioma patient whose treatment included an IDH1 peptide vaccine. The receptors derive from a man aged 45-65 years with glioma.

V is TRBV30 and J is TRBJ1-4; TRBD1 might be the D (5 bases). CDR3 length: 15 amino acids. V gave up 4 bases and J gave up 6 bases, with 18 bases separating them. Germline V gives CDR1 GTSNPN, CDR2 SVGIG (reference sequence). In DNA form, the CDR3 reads TGTGCCTGGACCCCTCGGAGGGGCTGGGATGAAAAACTGTTTTTT. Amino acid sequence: CAWTPRRGWDEKLFF.

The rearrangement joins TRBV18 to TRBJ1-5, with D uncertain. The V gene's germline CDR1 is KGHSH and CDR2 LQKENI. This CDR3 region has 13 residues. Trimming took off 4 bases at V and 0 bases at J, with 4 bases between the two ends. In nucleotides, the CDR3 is TGTGCCAGCTCACTCCATAGCAATCAGCCCCAGCATTTT. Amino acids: CASSLHSNQPQHF.

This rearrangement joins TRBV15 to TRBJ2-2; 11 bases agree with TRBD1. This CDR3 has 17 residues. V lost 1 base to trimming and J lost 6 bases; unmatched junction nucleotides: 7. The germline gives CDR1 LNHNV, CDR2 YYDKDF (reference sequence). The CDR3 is CATSRVGRDRGSGELFF. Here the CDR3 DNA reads TGTGCCACCAGCAGAGTCGGCCGGGACAGGGGGTCCGGGGAGCTGTTTTTT.

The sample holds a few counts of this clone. The CDR3 loop reads CASSNNRAVTEAFF. The CDR3 DNA sequence: TGCGCCAGCAGTAACAACCGGGCTGTGACTGAAGCTTTCTTT. The chain carries TRBV10-1 and TRBJ1-1; D remains ambiguous. The germline gives CDR1 WNHNN, CDR2 SYGVQD (reference sequence). V was shortened by 5 bases and J by 5 bases, with 15 bases between the two germline ends. This CDR3 region has 14 residues.

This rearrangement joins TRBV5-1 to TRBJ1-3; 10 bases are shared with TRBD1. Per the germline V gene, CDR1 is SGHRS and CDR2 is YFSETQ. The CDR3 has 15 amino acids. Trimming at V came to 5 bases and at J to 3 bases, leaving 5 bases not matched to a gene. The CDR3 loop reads CASSQGQGYGNTIYF. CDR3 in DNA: TGCGCCAGCAGTCAGGGACAGGGGTATGGAAACACCATATATTTT.

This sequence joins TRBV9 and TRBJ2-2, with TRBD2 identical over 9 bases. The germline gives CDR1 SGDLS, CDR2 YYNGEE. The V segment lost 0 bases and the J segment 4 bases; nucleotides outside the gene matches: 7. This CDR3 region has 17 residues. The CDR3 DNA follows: TGTGCCAGCAGCGTAGATGGCGGGGGGGCGACCACCGGGGAGCTGTTTTTT. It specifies CASSVDGGGATTGELFF.

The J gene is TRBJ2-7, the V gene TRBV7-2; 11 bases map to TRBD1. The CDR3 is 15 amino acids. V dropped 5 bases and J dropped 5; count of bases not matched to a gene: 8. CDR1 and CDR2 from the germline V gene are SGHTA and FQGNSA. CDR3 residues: CASSLLRTGGDEQYF. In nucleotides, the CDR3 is TGTGCCAGCAGCCTTTTGCGGACAGGGGGCGACGAGCAGTACTTC.

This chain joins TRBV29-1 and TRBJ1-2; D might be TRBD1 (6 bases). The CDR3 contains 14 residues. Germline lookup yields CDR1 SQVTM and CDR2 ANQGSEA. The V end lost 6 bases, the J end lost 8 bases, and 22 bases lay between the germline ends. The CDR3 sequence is CSVTRGKVLGGYTF. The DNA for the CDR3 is TGCAGCGTCACCAGGGGAAAGGTCCTTGGGGGCTACACCTTC. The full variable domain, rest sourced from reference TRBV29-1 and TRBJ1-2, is SAVISQKPSRDICQRGTSLTIQCQVDSQVTMMFWYRQQPGQSLTLIATANQGSEATYESGFVIDKFPISRPNLTFSTLTVSNMSPEDSSIYLCSVTRGKVLGGYTFGSGTRLTVV.

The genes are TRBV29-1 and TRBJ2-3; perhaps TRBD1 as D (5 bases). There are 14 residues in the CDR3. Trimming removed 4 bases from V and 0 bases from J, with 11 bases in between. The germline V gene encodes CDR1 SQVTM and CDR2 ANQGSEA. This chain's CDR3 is CSVVWGLSTDTQYF. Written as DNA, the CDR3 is TGCAGCGTTGTATGGGGCCTGAGCACAGATACGCAGTATTTT.

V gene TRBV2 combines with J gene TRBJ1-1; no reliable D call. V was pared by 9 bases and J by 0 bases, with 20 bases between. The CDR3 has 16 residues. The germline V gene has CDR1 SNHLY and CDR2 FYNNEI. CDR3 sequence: CASRQGVRVLNTEAFF. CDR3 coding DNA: TGTGCCAGTCGACAAGGTGTACGCGTCCTGAACACTGAAGCTTTCTTT.

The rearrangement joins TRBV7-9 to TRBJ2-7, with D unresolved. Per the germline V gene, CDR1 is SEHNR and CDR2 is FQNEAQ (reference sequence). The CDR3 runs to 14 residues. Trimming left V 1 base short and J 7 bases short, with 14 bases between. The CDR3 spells CASSLDLIYGEQYF. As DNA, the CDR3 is TGTGCCAGCAGCTTAGACCTAATCTATGGAGAGCAGTACTTC.

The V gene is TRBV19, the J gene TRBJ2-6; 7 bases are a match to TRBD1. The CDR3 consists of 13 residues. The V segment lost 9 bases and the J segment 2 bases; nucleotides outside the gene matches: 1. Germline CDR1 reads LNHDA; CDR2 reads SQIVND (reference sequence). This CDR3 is CASQGAGANVLTF. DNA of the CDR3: TGTGCCAGCCAGGGGGCTGGGGCCAACGTCCTGACTTTC.

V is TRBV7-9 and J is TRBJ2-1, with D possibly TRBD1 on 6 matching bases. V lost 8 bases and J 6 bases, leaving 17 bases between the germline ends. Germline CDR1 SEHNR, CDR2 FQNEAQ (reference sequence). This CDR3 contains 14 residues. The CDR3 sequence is CASLGDTLANEQFF. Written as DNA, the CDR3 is TGTGCCAGCTTGGGGGACACCCTCGCCAATGAGCAGTTCTTC.

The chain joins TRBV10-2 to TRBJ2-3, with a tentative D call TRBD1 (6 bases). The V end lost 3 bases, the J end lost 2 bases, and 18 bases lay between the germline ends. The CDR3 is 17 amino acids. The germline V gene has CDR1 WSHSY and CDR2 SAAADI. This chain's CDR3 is CASSDYPTGGYTDTQYF. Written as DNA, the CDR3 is TGCGCCAGCAGTGATTACCCGACAGGAGGATACACAGATACGCAGTATTTT.

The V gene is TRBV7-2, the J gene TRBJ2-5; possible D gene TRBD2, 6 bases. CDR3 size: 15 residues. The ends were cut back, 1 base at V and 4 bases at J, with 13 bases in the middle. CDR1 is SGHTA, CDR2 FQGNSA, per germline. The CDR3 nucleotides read TGTGCCAGCAGCTTAGATGGGGGGTCAATAGAGACCCAGTACTTC. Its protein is CASSLDGGSIETQYF.